The source of this T cell receptor (beta chain) is a study of blood T cell repertoires in COVID-19. As for the study in general: COVID-19 samples, acute and convalescent, were from the United States, Italy and Spain. Sample material is recorded as cDNA or gDNA derived from T cells, B-cell-depleted T cells, or PBMCs.

Germline V lookup: CDR1 LNHNV, CDR2 YYDKDF (reference sequence). Trimming removed 4 bases from V and 7 bases from J; junction bases left unmatched: 7. This CDR3 has 15 residues. Original data processing: By means of reference gene primer amplification, nucleated cell counts were estimated. Assay: immunoSEQ multiplex PCR; the TCRdb copy retains only in-frame clones and omits some. That table gives V, J and clone size, and the DNA gave D and trimming. This table has around 44,000 clones, around 80% appearing once. The rearrangement links TRBV15 to TRBJ2-7; 13 bases map to TRBD2. The TCR originated in a man between 40 and 49 years old with active or convalescent COVID-19. Sequenced input: peripheral blood. CDR3 nucleotides: TGTGCCACCAGCAAGGGACTAGCGGGAAAAGGTGAGCAGTACTTC. It translates to CATSKGLAGKGEQYF.